The next 17 T cell receptor beta chains were all read from a single sample in a study of T-cell reconstitution after alpha-beta-depleted transplantation in children. Unique molecular identifiers were used to barcode this TCRbeta library. TCRdb recomputed calls from the PCR reads with MiXCR, one row per CDR3 protein. This sample has 500,000 to 750,000 distinct CDR3 sequences, with over 10% found just once. The specimen comprised PBMCs, mostly from graft donor cells, sampled 360 days after TCRalphabeta/CD19-depleted stem cell transplant. These receptors originate from a male patient between 5 and 17 years old who had a stem cell transplant for acute myeloid leukemia, so the T cells may come from the graft donor.

The gene calls are TRBV4-2 and TRBJ2-3; 9 positions agree with TRBD1. CDR3 length equals 15 residues. Germline loops: CDR1 LGHNA, CDR2 YNFKEQ. V was pared by 9 bases and J by 4 bases, with 11 bases of the junction left unmatched. CDR3 bases: TGTGCCAGGGGCTCCGGACAGGGGAGACCAGATACGCAGTATTTT. Translated, it gives CARGSGQGRPDTQYF.

The chain is built from TRBV12-5 and TRBJ2-4; either TRBD1 or TRBD2 may supply D (5 bases each). Deletions cut 5 bases from V and 6 bases from J, with 20 bases between. The CDR3 runs 16 residues. Germline V CDR1 and CDR2: LGHNT, FRNRAP. CDR3 in DNA: TGTGCTAGTGGTCGGGAACAGGACTCGAAGGGAAACATTCAGTACTTC. Encoded protein: CASGREQDSKGNIQYF.

The table lists this clonotype with a count of one. The gene calls are TRBV7-6 and TRBJ2-1; D call uncertain. The germline CDR1 and CDR2 sequences are SGHVS and FNYEAQ. The CDR3 covers 17 residues. Trimming left V 1 base short and J 10 bases short, with 23 bases between. Here the CDR3 reads CASSLEVERWVPKEQFF. The CDR3 DNA sequence: TGTGCCAGCAGCTTAGAGGTTGAGCGCTGGGTTCCCAAGGAGCAGTTCTTC.

The sample holds a few counts of this clonotype. The J gene is TRBJ2-1, the V gene TRBV29-1; 7 bases align to TRBD2. V was clipped by 3 bases and J by 8 bases; unmatched bases: 19. The CDR3 extends over 17 amino acids. Looked up from germline, CDR1 is SQVTM and CDR2 is ANQGSEA. The CDR3 loop is CSVESPGEGLGTDEQFF. In nucleotides, the CDR3 is TGCAGCGTTGAGTCTCCGGGGGAGGGTCTGGGTACGGATGAGCAGTTCTTC.

The sample holds many counts of this clonotype. At one end, the junction sequence differs from germline, possibly due to a read error. The J gene is TRBJ2-7, the V gene TRBV5-1; 8 bases map to TRBD1. The CDR3 loop spans 14 amino acids. Per the germline V gene, CDR1 is SGHRS and CDR2 is YFSETQ. The CDR3 DNA reads TGTGCCAGCAGTTCCGGACAGGGCTCCTACGAGCAGTACTTC. Translation gives CASSSGQGSYEQYF. Looking up the rest from reference TRBV5-1 and TRBJ2-7 gives the full variable domain: KAGVTQTPRYLIKTRGQQVTLSCSPISGHRSVSWYQQTPGQGLQFLFEYFSETQRNKGNFPGRFSGRQFSNSRSEMNVSTLELGDSALYLCASSSGQGSYEQYFGPGTRLTVT.

The rearrangement links TRBV12-3 or TRBV12-4 to TRBJ1-3; TRBD1 might be the D (5 bases). Trimming pared 6 bases from V and 6 bases from J, leaving 9 bases between. CDR3 length: 12 amino acids. CDR3 coding DNA: TGTGCCAGCAGCGGGACGGCAAACACCATATATTTT. This sequence encodes CASSGTANTIYF.

CDR3 coding DNA: TGTGCCAGCAGGCGGATCGGGACCCCGCTGGGAAGGCAGTACTTC. It codes for CASRRIGTPLGRQYF. The chain recombines TRBV28 with TRBJ2-7; either TRBD1 or TRBD2 may fit D (5 bases each). V dropped 6 bases and J dropped 9 bases, with 24 bases sitting between them. CDR1 MDHEN and CDR2 SYDVKM come from the germline V gene. The CDR3 spans 15 residues.

The chain couples TRBV11-2 to TRBJ2-4, with D hard to call. V gave up 6 bases and J gave up 4 bases, with 7 bases separating them. The V gene's germline CDR1 is SGHAT and CDR2 FQNNGV. The CDR3 has 12 amino acids. CDR3 region: CASRDEKNIQYF. The CDR3 DNA reads TGTGCCAGCAGGGACGAGAAAAACATTCAGTACTTC.

This chain joins TRBV6-2 or TRBV6-3 and TRBJ2-7, with 8 bases aligning to TRBD2. Unmatched junction bases numbered 17, after V lost 0 bases and J lost 7 bases. Germline assignment: CDR1 MNHEY and CDR2 SVGEGT. The CDR3 is 18 residues long. CDR3 residues: CASSYSILYGRATAEQYF. The CDR3 DNA is TGTGCCAGCAGTTACTCGATCCTCTACGGGAGGGCTACCGCGGAGCAGTACTTC.

This clonotype was found many times. The chain uses TRBV5-1 and TRBJ2-2; 9 positions agree with TRBD2. The CDR3 runs to 15 residues. The V segment lost 4 bases and the J segment 2 bases; nucleotides outside the gene matches: 3. Germline values: CDR1 SGHRS, CDR2 YFSETQ. CDR3 region: CASSRTSDNTGELFF. In nucleotides, the CDR3 is TGCGCCAGCAGCCGGACTAGCGACAACACCGGGGAGCTGTTTTTT.

This clonotype has ten or more counts. J is TRBJ2-7 and V is TRBV6-5; perhaps TRBD2 as D (6 bases). The germline CDR1 and CDR2 sequences are MNHEY and SVGAGI. There are 13 residues in the CDR3. Trimming removed 8 bases at V and 0 bases at J, with 11 bases between. DNA of the CDR3: TGTGCCAGCGGGGGGACGAACTCCTACGAGCAGTACTTC. Residues: CASGGTNSYEQYF.

V gene TRBV28 combines with J gene TRBJ2-3; maybe TRBD1 (6 bases). The V and J ends lost 6 bases and 4 bases respectively, with 14 bases between them. The CDR3 has 14 amino acids. Germline V gene lookup returns CDR1 MDHEN and CDR2 SYDVKM. The CDR3 spells CASSLSRGPDTQYF. Written as DNA, the CDR3 is TGTGCCAGCAGCCTGTCCAGGGGTCCAGATACGCAGTATTTT.

The chain couples TRBV7-2 to TRBJ1-6; D unclear. V was shortened by 3 bases and J by 12 bases, with 12 bases between the two germline ends. The CDR3 runs 13 residues. Germline-derived CDR1 and CDR2 are SGHTA and FQGNSA. In DNA form, the CDR3 reads TGTGCCAGCAGCTTCAGAGCCCGAAAACCCCTCCACTTT. Translation: CASSFRARKPLHF.

This clonotype has only a few counts. V gene TRBV20-1 combines with J gene TRBJ2-2; D uncertain. Germline CDR1 is DFQATT and CDR2 is SNEGSKA (reference sequence). The length of the CDR3 is 16 residues. V was trimmed by 1 base and J by 4 bases, leaving 16 bases between them. The CDR3 nucleotides read TGCAGTGCTAGAGCTCGCGAAGGTCTCCTCACCGGGGAGCTGTTTTTT. Amino acids: CSARAREGLLTGELFF.

This clonotype has just a few counts. The chain uses TRBV29-1 and TRBJ2-1, with a tentative D call TRBD2 (5 bases). Germline CDR1 reads SQVTM; CDR2 reads ANQGSEA. The V end lost 7 bases, the J end lost 3 bases, and 13 bases lay between the germline ends. The CDR3 is made up of 13 amino acids. This CDR3 is CSGGVAIYNEQFF. In DNA, the CDR3 is TGCAGCGGTGGGGTAGCGATCTACAATGAGCAGTTCTTC.

This clonotype occurred many times. V gene TRBV12-3 or TRBV12-4 combines with J gene TRBJ2-1, with D hard to call. The CDR3 contains 12 residues. The ends were cut back, 10 bases at V and 4 bases at J, with 11 bases in the middle. CDR3 region: CATRLGYNEQFF. The DNA for the CDR3 is TGTGCCACCCGACTGGGGTACAATGAGCAGTTCTTC.

The table lists this clonotype with a few counts. V usage is TRBV7-9 and J usage is TRBJ1-1; D not certain. The germline gives CDR1 SEHNR, CDR2 FQNEAQ (reference sequence). This CDR3 is 14 amino acids long. Deletions cut 0 bases from V and 4 bases from J, with 9 bases between. The CDR3 protein is CASSLAPGSTEAFF. CDR3 bases: TGTGCCAGCAGCTTAGCACCGGGAAGCACTGAAGCTTTCTTT.